This TCR beta chain stems from a study of blood T cells in healthy people across ages. Donors each provided about 9.5 milliliters of peripheral blood. Extraction yielded at least 6 micrograms of total RNA per sample. Together with a sample-barcoded 5' primer, a J-beta primer mix was included in a second PCR lasting about 6 to 12 cycles. Every cDNA molecule bore a tag from a template-switch adaptor containing 12 random nucleotides. Each sample provided no less than 2.5 million CDR3-containing paired-end reads. A single record per CDR3 protein comes from TCRdb applying MiXCR to the 5' RACE reads. There are about 1 million distinct CDR3 sequences in the sample; 35% to 55% occur only once, and around 18% lies in the top ten. Sequenced material: blood. The TCR sequence derives from a woman between 55 and 75 years old in good health.

CDR3: CAWSPGYNSPLHF. The CDR3 nucleotides are TGTGCCTGGAGTCCAGGCTATAATTCACCCCTCCACTTT. The chain couples TRBV30 to TRBJ1-6; D is undetermined. Trimming removed 2 bases at V and 3 bases at J, with 5 bases between. Germline lookup yields CDR1 GTSNPN and CDR2 SVGIG (reference sequence). This CDR3 has 13 amino acids.